Following are 27 T cell receptor beta chains from one sample sequenced in a study of regulatory T cells in long-lasting Graves disease (dated by TCRdb to the early 2020s). The library came from multiplex PCR. The sample was run on an Illumina HiSeq 4000. To build TCR beta libraries, CDR3 regions were amplified by Arm-PCR using iRepertoire HTBI primers. TCRdb trimmed the raw reads at Q25, called clones with MiXCR and kept productive beta chains. Each entry merges the rows of one CDR3 protein and shows their most common DNA and genes. The sample profile shows over 450,000 distinct CDR3 sequences; roughly a fifth of them were found once. Of the sample, roughly 7% falls within the top ten clones. The label giving this sample's time point can be read as: persistent/refractory GD, antithyroid drugs over 5 years with positive TRAb. RNA was extracted from PBMCs in TRIzol for both TCR sequencing and RNA sequencing.

Source: peripheral blood mononuclear cells (PBMCs), taken when the disease was refractory, from a patient treated with antithyroid drugs. The receptors were sampled from a female donor with Graves disease.

The genes are TRBV2 and TRBJ2-7, with TRBD1 identical over 9 bases. Germline CDR1 and CDR2: SNHLY and FYNNEI. The CDR3 is 14 amino acids. V was pared by 4 bases and J by 1 base, with 2 bases of the junction left unmatched. DNA for the CDR3: TGTGCCAGCAGTGGACAGGGGGATTCCTACGAGCAGTACTTC. It specifies CASSGQGDSYEQYF.

This clonotype was recorded many times. The rearrangement uses TRBV12-3 or TRBV12-4 and TRBJ1-2; a possible D gene is TRBD1 (6 bases). The CDR3 runs 16 residues. The DNA of the CDR3 is TGTGTCACTCGGGGGTCAGAAAAGGGGGGAAGCTATGGCTACACCTTC. Protein sequence: CVTRGSEKGGSYGYTF.

V gene TRBV27 combines with J gene TRBJ1-5; D is ambiguous. V was pared by 1 base and J by 3 bases, with 10 bases between. Germline lookup yields CDR1 MNHEY and CDR2 SMNVEV (reference sequence). The CDR3 sequence is 15 residues long. The CDR3 reads CASSLYHGNNQPQHF. CDR3 DNA: TGTGCCAGCAGTTTATATCACGGAAACAATCAGCCCCAGCATTTT.

There are a few counts of this clonotype. The genes are TRBV28 and TRBJ2-7; 8 positions agree with TRBD2. The trim removed 8 bases at V and 2 bases at J, leaving 8 bases unmatched. The CDR3 sequence is 14 residues long. The germline V gene has CDR1 MDHEN and CDR2 SYDVKM. In DNA, the CDR3 is TGTGCCAGCGCTCTACGGGGACTAGCCTACGAGCAGTACTTC. Protein product: CASALRGLAYEQYF.

Many counts were recorded for this clonotype. This rearrangement joins TRBV12-3 or TRBV12-4 to TRBJ1-1; a weak D match, TRBD1 (6 bases). CDR3 length equals 14 residues. V was clipped by 6 bases and J by 4 bases, with 15 bases between them. The CDR3, as DNA: TGTGCCAGCAGCACGACAGGAACCACCACTGAAGCTTTCTTT. It specifies CASSTTGTTTEAFF.

The gene calls are TRBV28 and TRBJ2-2; D is possibly TRBD1 (6 bases). The V end lost 3 bases, the J end lost 2 bases, and 10 bases lay between the germline ends. CDR3 size: 15 residues. Germline CDR1 MDHEN, CDR2 SYDVKM. CDR3 DNA: TGTGCCAGCAGTTTCAGGGGTTTTAACACCGGGGAGCTGTTTTTT. As protein: CASSFRGFNTGELFF. The entire variable domain, with the rest obtained from reference TRBV28 and TRBJ2-2, is as follows: DVKVTQSSRYLVKRTGEKVFLECVQDMDHENMFWYRQDPGLGLRLIYFSYDVKMKEKGDIPEGYSVSREKKERFSLILESASTNQTSMYLCASSFRGFNTGELFFGEGSRLTVL.

For the CDR3, the DNA is TGTGCCAGCAGCTTAACAGGAAGGAATACCTACGAGCAGTACTTC. This gives the protein CASSLTGRNTYEQYF. This chain uses TRBV11-2 with TRBJ2-7; D may be TRBD1 (5 bases). CDR3 length: 15 amino acids. CDR1 and CDR2 (germline): SGHAT, FQNNGV. With 2 bases removed from V and 2 bases from J, the gap between germline ends came to 13 bases.

V usage is TRBV4-1 and J usage is TRBJ1-3, with D hard to call. Trimming removed 1 base at V and 5 bases at J, with 9 bases between. The CDR3 is made up of 14 amino acids. CDR1 is MGHRA and CDR2 is YSYEKL in the germline V gene. CDR3 in amino acids: CASSQGDRRNTIYF. The CDR3 nucleotides read TGCGCCAGCAGCCAAGGCGACCGAAGAAACACCATATATTTT.

The gene calls are TRBV3-1 and TRBJ1-1; D not resolved. Trimming cost V 0 bases and J 4 bases, with 9 bases left between them. CDR3 size: 14 residues. Germline V gives CDR1 LGHDT, CDR2 YNNKEL (reference sequence). CDR3 region: CASSQDLVPTEAFF. The CDR3 coding sequence is TGTGCCAGCAGCCAAGACCTGGTTCCCACTGAAGCTTTCTTT.

This clonotype appeared many times. The chain recombines TRBV12-3 or TRBV12-4 with TRBJ2-5; no firm D call. This CDR3 spans 13 amino acids. V was cut by 7 bases and J by 1 base, with 10 bases left in between. CDR3 region: CASTLRPQETQYF. CDR3 bases: TGTGCCAGCACCTTGAGGCCCCAAGAGACCCAGTACTTC.

The chain links TRBV30 to TRBJ1-5, with TRBD1 matching over 7 bases. Per the germline V gene, CDR1 is GTSNPN and CDR2 is SVGIG (reference sequence). J lost 5 bases, V lost 0 bases, and 13 bases had no gene match. The CDR3 consists of 17 residues. The CDR3 loop is CAWSVRRSGQWDQPQHF. The CDR3, as DNA: TGTGCCTGGAGTGTAAGAAGGTCGGGACAGTGGGATCAGCCCCAGCATTTT.

This clonotype was counted between two and nine times. V and J are TRBV5-6 and TRBJ2-5, with D perhaps matching TRBD1 or TRBD2 (5 bases each). Trimming removed 1 base at V and 0 bases at J, with 13 bases between. The CDR3 runs 16 residues. From germline, CDR1 is SGHDT and CDR2 YYEEEE. The DNA of the CDR3 is TGTGCCAGCAGCTTGATGTCGGGGCAGCACCAAGAGACCCAGTACTTC. Translated: CASSLMSGQHQETQYF.

A word on this clonotype: A read error may explain this, as a much larger clone is one base away. The chain carries TRBV20-1 and TRBJ1-4, with D hard to call. Germline CDR1 is DFQATT and CDR2 is SNEGSKA (reference sequence). The CDR3 spans 13 residues. The CDR3 DNA follows: TGCAGCGCTAGGGTCGTGCCTAATGAAAAACTGTTTTTT. Protein: CSARVVPNEKLFF.

The V call is TRBV28, the J call TRBJ2-3; 8 nucleotides match TRBD2. Germline CDR1 is MDHEN and CDR2 is SYDVKM. V shed 5 bases and J 8 bases; nucleotides not matched to a gene: 9. This CDR3 region has 14 residues. The CDR3 coding sequence is TGTGCCAGCAGTGATAGCGGGACCGACGCTACGCAGTATTTT. Translated, it gives CASSDSGTDATQYF.

Remarks on this clonotype: This may arise from a read error, as a much more abundant clone is one base away. The chain links TRBV20-1 to TRBJ1-6; TRBD1 matches 7 bases. CDR1 and CDR2 (germline): DFQATT, SNEGSKA (reference sequence). The CDR3 has 17 residues. The CDR3, as DNA: TGCAGTGCTTCCCCAAGGGCGGGACAGCGACATAATCCACCCCTCCACTTT. Translating it yields CSASPRAGQRHNPPLHF.

On this clonotype itself: A much larger clonotype is one base distant, so this may be a read error. The V gene is TRBV28, the J gene TRBJ2-7; 8 bases agree with TRBD2. The CDR3 consists of 16 residues. After removal of 4 bases from V and 6 bases from J, the junction contained 14 bases not matched to a gene. The germline V gene has CDR1 MDHEN and CDR2 SYDVKM. CDR3 sequence: CASSSSSLAGTSEQYF. CDR3 DNA sequence: TGTGCCAGCAGTTCCAGTAGTTTAGCGGGGACTAGCGAGCAGTACTTC.

This clonotype was observed once. This may come from a read error, since a much larger clone is one base off. This rearrangement joins TRBV7-3 to TRBJ2-7, with 8 bases that match TRBD2. Germline V CDR1 and CDR2: SGHTA, FQGTGA. The CDR3 contains 15 residues. The CDR3 bases are TGTACCAGCAGCTTAACAGCGGGGGCCGCCTACGAGCAGTACTTC. It is translated as CTSSLTAGAAYEQYF.

This clonotype was counted at least ten times. This chain connects TRBV7-8 to TRBJ1-4; 7 positions match TRBD1. V shed 5 bases, J shed 6 bases, and the junction held 12 bases outside the gene matches. This CDR3 is built from 16 residues. In germline, CDR1 is SGHVS, CDR2 FQNEAQ. CDR3 sequence reads: CASSRRRGRMDEKLFF. In nucleotides, the CDR3 is TGTGCCAGCAGCCGAAGAAGGGGGCGGATGGATGAAAAACTGTTTTTT.

In this sample, this clonotype turned up many times. The chain carries TRBV7-2 and TRBJ2-7; 10 bases are a match to TRBD1. Germline assignment: CDR1 SGHTA and CDR2 FQGNSA. The V segment lost 6 bases and the J segment 7 bases; nucleotides outside the gene matches: 9. The CDR3 covers 14 residues. Here the CDR3 reads CASSPRQGAGEQYF. DNA for the CDR3: TGTGCCAGCAGTCCGAGACAGGGGGCTGGAGAGCAGTACTTC.

As concerns this clonotype: At one end, the junction sequence differs from germline, possibly due to a read error. The chain has TRBV5-4 and TRBJ1-4; TRBD1 might be the D (5 bases). Germline-derived CDR1 and CDR2 are SGHNT and YYREEE (reference sequence). The CDR3 loop spans 15 amino acids. The CDR3 protein is CASSLDGRVDEKLLF. The CDR3 coding sequence is TGTGCCAGCAGCTTGGACGGCAGGGTGGATGAAAAACTGCTTTTT.

This clonotype was found a few times. This chain uses TRBV6-5 with TRBJ2-6, with D maybe TRBD1 (6 bases). Looked up from germline, CDR1 is MNHEY and CDR2 is SVGAGI. The CDR3 has 17 residues. Deletions cut 0 bases from V and 4 bases from J, with 13 bases between. The CDR3 DNA reads TGTGCCAGCAGTTACTCGTTGGCAGGGGCGGGGGCCAACGTCCTGACTTTC. As protein: CASSYSLAGAGANVLTF.

V usage is TRBV28 and J usage is TRBJ2-2, with 7 positions matching TRBD2. Germline CDR1 and CDR2: MDHEN and SYDVKM. Trimming at V came to 8 bases and at J to 5 bases, leaving 8 bases not matched to a gene. This CDR3 has 14 residues. CDR3 DNA: TGTGCCAGCGTTGTAAAGGGAGGGACCGGGGAGCTGTTTTTT. Encoded protein: CASVVKGGTGELFF.

This clonotype was recorded a few times. The rearrangement joins TRBV5-1 to TRBJ1-3; TRBD1 matches 9 bases. The germline V gene encodes CDR1 SGHRS and CDR2 YFSETQ. This CDR3 is built from 14 residues. V lost 4 bases, J lost 2 bases, and 1 base stayed unmatched. CDR3 DNA sequence: TGCGCCAGCAGCGGGACAGGGACTGGAAACACCATATATTTT. It codes for CASSGTGTGNTIYF. Filled out from reference TRBV5-1 and TRBJ1-3, the complete variable domain reads KAGVTQTPRYLIKTRGQQVTLSCSPISGHRSVSWYQQTPGQGLQFLFEYFSETQRNKGNFPGRFSGRQFSNSRSEMNVSTLELGDSALYLCASSGTGTGNTIYFGEGSWLTVV.

There are a few counts of this clonotype. The CDR3 DNA reads TGCAGTGCCAGCACGCAAGCCGGGACTGAGGGATACGAGCAGTACTTC. It encodes CSASTQAGTEGYEQYF. V gene TRBV20-1 combines with J gene TRBJ2-7, with TRBD2 as a possible D gene (6 bases). In germline, CDR1 is DFQATT, CDR2 SNEGSKA (reference sequence). The length of the CDR3 is 16 residues. Trimming pared 6 bases from V and 4 bases from J, leaving 25 bases between.

This clonotype was seen only a few times. V usage is TRBV5-1 and J usage is TRBJ1-5, with D possibly being TRBD1 (5 bases). The germline CDR1 and CDR2 sequences are SGHRS and YFSETQ. The V gene lost 5 bases and the J gene lost 6 bases, with 12 bases spanning the gap. CDR3 length: 13 residues. The CDR3 loop is CASRLGDGQPQHF. The CDR3 region has the DNA TGCGCCAGCAGACTAGGGGACGGTCAGCCCCAGCATTTT. Full variable domain (rest looked up from reference TRBV5-1 and TRBJ1-5): KAGVTQTPRYLIKTRGQQVTLSCSPISGHRSVSWYQQTPGQGLQFLFEYFSETQRNKGNFPGRFSGRQFSNSRSEMNVSTLELGDSALYLCASRLGDGQPQHFGDGTRLSIL.

This clonotype was found many times. V usage is TRBV29-1 and J usage is TRBJ1-1; D is possibly TRBD1 (5 bases). This CDR3 has 13 amino acids. Germline V CDR1 and CDR2: SQVTM, ANQGSEA. V was pared by 3 bases and J by 5 bases, with 13 bases between. The DNA for the CDR3 is TGCAGCGTTGATGGGGCAGGAGAAACTGAAGCTTTCTTT. Translated, it gives CSVDGAGETEAFF.

This chain connects TRBV29-1 to TRBJ2-7; 7 bases match TRBD1. Germline V gene lookup returns CDR1 SQVTM and CDR2 ANQGSEA. CDR3 length equals 13 residues. Trimming took 7 bases from V and 0 from J; bases not matched to a gene: 6. Here the CDR3 DNA reads TGCAGCGCCATACAGGGGAGCTCCTACGAGCAGTACTTC. Translated: CSAIQGSSYEQYF.